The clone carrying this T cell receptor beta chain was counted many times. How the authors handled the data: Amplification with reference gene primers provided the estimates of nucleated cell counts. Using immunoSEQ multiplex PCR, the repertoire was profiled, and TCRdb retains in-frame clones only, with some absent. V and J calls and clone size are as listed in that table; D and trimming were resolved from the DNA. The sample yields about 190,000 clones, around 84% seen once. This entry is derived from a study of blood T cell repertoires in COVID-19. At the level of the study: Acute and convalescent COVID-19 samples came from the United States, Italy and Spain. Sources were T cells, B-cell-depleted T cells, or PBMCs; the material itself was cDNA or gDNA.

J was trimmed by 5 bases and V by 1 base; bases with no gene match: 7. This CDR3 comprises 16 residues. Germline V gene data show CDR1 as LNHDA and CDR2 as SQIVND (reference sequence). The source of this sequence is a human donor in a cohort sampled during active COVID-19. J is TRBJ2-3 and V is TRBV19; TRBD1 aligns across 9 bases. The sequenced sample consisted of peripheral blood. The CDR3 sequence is CASSIAAGQGIDTQYF. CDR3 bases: TGTGCCAGTAGTATAGCAGCGGGACAGGGTATAGATACGCAGTATTTT.